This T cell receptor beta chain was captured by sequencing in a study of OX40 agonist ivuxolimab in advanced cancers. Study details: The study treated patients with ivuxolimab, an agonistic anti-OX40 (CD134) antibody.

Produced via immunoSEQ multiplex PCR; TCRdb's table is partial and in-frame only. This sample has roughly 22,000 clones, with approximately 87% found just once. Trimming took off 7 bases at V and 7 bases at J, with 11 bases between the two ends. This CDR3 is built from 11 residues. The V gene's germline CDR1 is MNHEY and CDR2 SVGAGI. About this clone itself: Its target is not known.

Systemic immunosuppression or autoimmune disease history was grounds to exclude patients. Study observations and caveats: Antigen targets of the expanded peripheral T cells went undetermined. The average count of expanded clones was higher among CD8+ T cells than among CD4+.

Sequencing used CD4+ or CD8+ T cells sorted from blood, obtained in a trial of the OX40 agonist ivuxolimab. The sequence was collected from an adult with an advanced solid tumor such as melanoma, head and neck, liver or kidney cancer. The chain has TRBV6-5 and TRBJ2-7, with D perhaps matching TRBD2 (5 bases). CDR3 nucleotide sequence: TGTGCCAGCACCATGTCGGGGGAGCAGTACTTC. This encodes CASTMSGEQYF.